The 10 T cell receptor beta chains below come from one sample, sequenced in a study of neoadjuvant anti-PD-1 for oral cavity cancer. Some clones are missing from TCRdb's copy, which holds only in-frame ones; the method was immunoSEQ multiplex PCR. The top ten hold 2.6% of the sample, which has about 16,000 clones, 65% to 70% seen once. The sequencing used PBMCs, collected before nivolumab (anti-PD-1) treatment. Receptors originate from a person aged 35-79 years with oral cavity squamous cell carcinoma.

This chain links TRBV11-2 with TRBJ2-5; weak D call: TRBD1 (6 bases). V lost 3 bases and J 4 bases, leaving 12 bases between the germline ends. This CDR3 comprises 14 residues. From germline, CDR1 is SGHAT and CDR2 FQNNGV. The CDR3 region is CASSFGTTGETQYF. The CDR3 coding sequence is TGTGCCAGCAGCTTTGGGACGACAGGAGAGACCCAGTACTTC.

The J gene is TRBJ1-4, the V gene TRBV5-1, with a possible D match to TRBD1 (5 bases). Trimming shortened V by 3 bases and J by 4 bases, and 13 bases separated the two germline ends. This CDR3 is 15 amino acids long. Per the germline V gene, CDR1 is SGHRS and CDR2 is YFSETQ. The CDR3 sequence is CASSSEPGSNEKLFF. Written as DNA, the CDR3 is TGCGCCAGCAGCTCTGAGCCAGGGAGTAATGAAAAACTGTTTTTT.

This clone was found a few times. The J gene is TRBJ1-2, the V gene TRBV28; D is perhaps TRBD1 (6 bases). V lost 5 bases to trimming and J lost 2 bases, with 9 bases between them. The CDR3 sequence is 13 residues long. Per germline, CDR1 MDHEN and CDR2 SYDVKM. The CDR3 is CASSLRGNYGYTF. In DNA form, the CDR3 reads TGTGCCAGCAGTCTCAGGGGAAACTATGGCTACACCTTC.

Here the CDR3 DNA reads TGTGCCAGCAGCCAACAGGGAGGCGGCTACACCTTC. This translates into CASSQQGGGYTF. This chain uses TRBV6-5 with TRBJ1-2; possible D gene TRBD1, 6 bases. The CDR3 has 12 amino acids. V was cut by 6 bases and J by 8 bases, with 13 bases left in between. Germline CDR1 is MNHEY and CDR2 is SVGAGI.

V usage is TRBV11-3 and J usage is TRBJ2-6; D uncertain. V lost 5 bases and J 5 bases, leaving 22 bases between the germline ends. The CDR3 has 18 residues. Germline values: CDR1 SGHNT, CDR2 YENEEA. This CDR3 is CASSEYKSRQSRANVLTF. DNA of the CDR3: TGTGCCAGCAGCGAGTACAAATCTCGACAAAGTCGGGCCAACGTCCTGACTTTC.

This clone was recorded only once. This rearrangement joins TRBV6-1 to TRBJ1-5; tentatively, D is TRBD1 (6 bases). The V gene lost 4 bases and the J gene lost 4 bases, with 14 bases spanning the gap. The CDR3 length is 15 residues. The V gene's germline CDR1 is MNHNS and CDR2 SASEGT. CDR3 DNA sequence: TGTGCCAGCAGTGCCTTGGGGGGGGCGAATCAGCCCCAGCATTTT. As protein: CASSALGGANQPQHF.

This chain joins TRBV19 and TRBJ1-5; perhaps TRBD1 as D (6 bases). Trimming pared 3 bases from V and 4 bases from J, leaving 19 bases between. The CDR3 spans 17 residues. The V gene's germline CDR1 is LNHDA and CDR2 SQIVND (reference sequence). The CDR3 coding sequence is TGTGCCAGTAGTATTAGAGGAGTGACAGGACCTAATCAGCCCCAGCATTTT. Residues: CASSIRGVTGPNQPQHF.

This sequence joins TRBV11-2 and TRBJ2-3; either TRBD1 or TRBD2 may supply D (5 bases each). Germline lookup yields CDR1 SGHAT and CDR2 FQNNGV. V gave up 0 bases and J gave up 6 bases, with 10 bases separating them. This CDR3 contains 14 residues. The CDR3 loop reads CASSLEGPQDTQYF. DNA for the CDR3: TGTGCCAGCAGCTTAGAGGGACCCCAGGATACGCAGTATTTT.

The V and J genes are TRBV7-9 and TRBJ1-2; a weak D match, TRBD1 (5 bases). CDR1 SEHNR and CDR2 FQNEAQ come from the germline V gene (reference sequence). Trimming removed 1 base from V and 5 bases from J, with 17 bases in between. The length of the CDR3 is 16 residues. Here the CDR3 DNA reads TGTGCCAGCAGCTTAGGCGGGACGGGGGGAGTTTATGGCTACACCTTC. It codes for CASSLGGTGGVYGYTF.

V gene TRBV14 combines with J gene TRBJ2-7; 9 bases are shared with TRBD1. The CDR3 is 14 residues long. Germline V gene lookup returns CDR1 SGHDN and CDR2 FVKESK. V dropped 4 bases and J dropped 3; count of bases not matched to a gene: 4. For the CDR3, the DNA is TGTGCCAGCAGCCCGGGACAGGGATTCTACGAGCAGTACTTC. Amino acids: CASSPGQGFYEQYF.